Below are 5 T cell receptor beta chains sequenced from a single sample in a study of blood T cell repertoires in COVID-19. Measured with immunoSEQ multiplex PCR; TCRdb has only the in-frame clones, and not every one. The table lists about 92,000 clones, 80% of them singletons. Sequencing was done on a sample of peripheral blood. These receptors were collected from a man aged 50 to 60 who had recovered from COVID-19.

The chain is built from TRBV5-5 and TRBJ1-5, with D uncertain. CDR1 and CDR2 from the germline V gene are SGHKS and YYEKEE (reference sequence). The CDR3 consists of 13 residues. The germline V and J ends were trimmed by 3 bases and 9 bases, with 13 bases remaining between them. CDR3 sequence reads: CASSSEVGRPQHF. The CDR3 nucleotides read TGTGCCAGCAGCTCGGAGGTGGGAAGGCCCCAGCATTTT.

The CDR3: CASSLGSLMTGIKTQYF. DNA for the CDR3: TGTGCCAGCAGCTTGGGTTCACTAATGACAGGAATTAAGACCCAGTACTTC. The chain recombines TRBV5-6 with TRBJ2-5; D may be TRBD1 (6 bases). Between the trimmed V and J ends, which lost 0 bases and 6 bases, there was a span of 21 bases. The germline V gene encodes CDR1 SGHDT and CDR2 YYEEEE. This CDR3 has 17 residues.

The V gene is TRBV19, the J gene TRBJ1-1; 7 nucleotides align to TRBD1. V was pared by 7 bases and J by 0 bases, with 8 bases of the junction left unmatched. Germline CDR1 reads LNHDA; CDR2 reads SQIVND (reference sequence). This CDR3 is built from 15 residues. The CDR3 spells CASTMGQPLNTEAFF. In DNA, the CDR3 is TGTGCCAGTACCATGGGACAGCCTTTGAACACTGAAGCTTTCTTT.

This clone showed up just a few times. This rearrangement joins TRBV12-5 to TRBJ2-7; D might be TRBD2 (5 bases). CDR3 length: 19 amino acids. With 1 base removed from V and 3 bases from J, the gap between germline ends came to 25 bases. Looked up from germline, CDR1 is LGHNT and CDR2 is FRNRAP. CDR3 bases: TGTGCTAGTGGTTTGGGTTTTGGGAAACAGAGGAGCGGTAACTACGAGCAGTACTTC. Its protein product is CASGLGFGKQRSGNYEQYF.

This clone has more than one count but fewer than ten. The rearrangement joins TRBV6-1 to TRBJ2-3; 11 bases are shared with TRBD2. Germline assignment: CDR1 MNHNS and CDR2 SASEGT. J lost 6 bases, V lost 4 bases, and 6 bases had no gene match. This CDR3 has 15 residues. CDR3 sequence reads: CASSVASGGYDTQYF. The CDR3 DNA is TGTGCCAGCAGTGTAGCTAGCGGGGGGTACGATACGCAGTATTTT.